The 31 T cell receptor beta chains listed next were all sequenced from one sample in a study of T cell responses to AZD1222 COVID-19 vaccine. Profiled with immunoSEQ multiplex PCR; TCRdb holds only in-frame clones, not every one. The sample holds about 160,000 clones, just over 90% seen once. The material was peripheral blood, obtained on day 0 of MenACWY control vaccination. The receptors come from an adult in good health.

The V call is TRBV19, the J call TRBJ1-2; tentatively, D is TRBD1 (5 bases). Trimming stripped 5 bases from V and 8 bases from J, with 12 bases between. Germline lookup yields CDR1 LNHDA and CDR2 SQIVND (reference sequence). The CDR3 is 12 amino acids. The CDR3: CASSRGQRGYTF. Written as DNA, the CDR3 is TGTGCCAGTAGTCGCGGACAACGGGGCTACACCTTC.

The chain is built from TRBV29-1 and TRBJ2-3, with TRBD2 matching over 13 bases. The V gene's germline CDR1 is SQVTM and CDR2 ANQGSEA. Trimming cost V 4 bases and J 5 bases; bases outside gene matches: 6. The CDR3 has 15 amino acids. As DNA, the CDR3 is TGCAGCGTTGCGCGGACTAGCGGGAGAATAGATACGCAGTATTTT. Its translation is CSVARTSGRIDTQYF.

V gene TRBV3-1 (or the pseudogene TRBV3-2) combines with J gene TRBJ1-1; D remains unclear. Germline assignment: CDR1 LGHDT and CDR2 YNNKEL (reference sequence). V gave up 1 base and J gave up 4 bases, with 13 bases separating them. The CDR3 is 15 amino acids. The CDR3 nucleotides read TGTGCCAGCAGCCAAGGGGTCGGACCGGGCACTGAAGCTTTCTTT. The encoded protein is CASSQGVGPGTEAFF.

The chain links TRBV5-1 to TRBJ2-1; 11 bases agree with TRBD2. Germline V gene sequence: CDR1 SGHRS, CDR2 YFSETQ. The junction had 5 bases not matched to a gene; V was cut back by 5 bases and J by 1 base. CDR3 length equals 16 residues. The CDR3 DNA sequence: TGCGCCAGCAGTTCCGGGACTAGCGGTTCCTACAATGAGCAGTTCTTC. Encoded protein: CASSSGTSGSYNEQFF. Variable domain in full (rest from reference TRBV5-1 and TRBJ2-1): KAGVTQTPRYLIKTRGQQVTLSCSPISGHRSVSWYQQTPGQGLQFLFEYFSETQRNKGNFPGRFSGRQFSNSRSEMNVSTLELGDSALYLCASSSGTSGSYNEQFFGPGTRLTVL.

The genes are TRBV27 and TRBJ1-5; unclear D gene. CDR1 is MNHEY and CDR2 is SMNVEV in the germline V gene (reference sequence). Trimming took 6 bases from V and 6 from J, leaving 12 bases between them. The CDR3 has 13 amino acids. The CDR3 DNA reads TGTGCCAGCAGCCATGCACAGAGTCAGCCCCAGCATTTT. It encodes CASSHAQSQPQHF.

The chain recombines TRBV7-9 with TRBJ2-2, with D maybe TRBD2 (6 bases). The germline V gene encodes CDR1 SEHNR and CDR2 FQNEAQ (reference sequence). The CDR3 is 15 residues long. V lost 7 bases, J lost 1 base, and 13 bases lay in between. This CDR3 is CASKLAELNTGELFF. CDR3 nucleotide sequence: TGTGCCAGCAAGTTAGCGGAGTTGAACACCGGGGAGCTGTTTTTT.

Comment on this clone: Other DNA sequences from this sample encode an identical CDR3 as well. This rearrangement joins TRBV11-2 to TRBJ2-1, with a possible D match to TRBD2 (6 bases). The V end was cut by 5 bases, the J end by 7 bases, with 15 bases between. The CDR3 runs to 14 residues. Germline lookup yields CDR1 SGHAT and CDR2 FQNNGV. CDR3 nucleotide sequence: TGTGCCAGCAGCCTGGGAGGATCCTTGAATGAGCAGTTCTTC. Translation: CASSLGGSLNEQFF. The full variable domain, rest sourced from reference TRBV11-2 and TRBJ2-1, is EAGVAQSPRYKIIEKRQSVAFWCNPISGHATLYWYQQILGQGPKLLIQFQNNGVVDDSQLPKDRFSAERLKGVDSTLKIQPAKLEDSAVYLCASSLGGSLNEQFFGPGTRLTVL.

This clone was seen only a few times. The rearrangement joins TRBV15 to TRBJ2-5; D is uncertain. The V end was cut by 1 base, the J end by 4 bases, with 10 bases between. Germline assignment: CDR1 LNHNV and CDR2 YYDKDF (reference sequence). This CDR3 comprises 14 residues. The CDR3 loop is CATSRGGGPETQYF. The CDR3 nucleotides are TGTGCCACCAGCAGAGGCGGCGGTCCAGAGACCCAGTACTTC.

The V gene is TRBV7-9, the J gene TRBJ2-5; no definite D call. V was cut by 5 bases and J by 6 bases, with 13 bases left in between. The germline V gene encodes CDR1 SEHNR and CDR2 FQNEAQ (reference sequence). The CDR3 has 13 amino acids. As DNA, the CDR3 is TGTGCCAGCAGCCCGCAAGGTGTGAAGACCCAGTACTTC. Translation: CASSPQGVKTQYF.

This sequence joins TRBV11-2 and TRBJ2-7, with TRBD2 matching 9 bases. Germline lookup yields CDR1 SGHAT and CDR2 FQNNGV. V lost 4 bases to trimming and J lost 3 bases; unmatched junction nucleotides: 4. The CDR3 totals 14 residues. The CDR3 sequence: CASSWGLASYEQYF. CDR3 bases: TGTGCCAGCAGCTGGGGACTAGCAAGCTACGAGCAGTACTTC.

The chain links TRBV6-5 to TRBJ1-5; possible D gene TRBD1, 5 bases. The CDR3 sequence is 13 residues long. Germline V lookup: CDR1 MNHEY, CDR2 SVGAGI. V was pared by 2 bases and J by 7 bases, with 9 bases between. The CDR3 spells CASSYTKGQPQHF. For the CDR3, the DNA is TGTGCCAGCAGTTACACGAAGGGGCAGCCCCAGCATTTT.

This chain joins TRBV5-1 and TRBJ2-1; D unclear. The V and J ends lost 1 base and 7 bases respectively, with 6 bases between them. The CDR3 is 12 residues long. Germline V CDR1 and CDR2: SGHRS, YFSETQ. The CDR3 is CASSLTENEQFF. CDR3 DNA: TGCGCCAGCAGCTTGACCGAGAATGAGCAGTTCTTC. The variable domain in full, completed from reference TRBV5-1 and TRBJ2-1, reads KAGVTQTPRYLIKTRGQQVTLSCSPISGHRSVSWYQQTPGQGLQFLFEYFSETQRNKGNFPGRFSGRQFSNSRSEMNVSTLELGDSALYLCASSLTENEQFFGPGTRLTVL.

This chain connects TRBV4-3 to TRBJ1-4; D is unclear. Germline lookup yields CDR1 LGHNA and CDR2 YSLEER. CDR3 length equals 14 residues. V lost 0 bases and J lost 8, with 10 bases in between. CDR3 nucleotide sequence: TGCGCCAGCAGCCAAGATCTTGTGGGGGAAAAACTGTTTTTT. This gives the protein CASSQDLVGEKLFF.

This chain connects TRBV9 to TRBJ1-1; D unresolved. The germline CDR1 and CDR2 sequences are SGDLS and YYNGEE. Trimming removed 2 bases from V and 7 bases from J, with 6 bases in between. This CDR3 is 11 amino acids long. DNA for the CDR3: TGTGCCAGCAGCGTGGTGGGTGAAGCTTTCTTT. It translates to CASSVVGEAFF.

The chain recombines TRBV24-1 with TRBJ2-1; weak D call: TRBD2 (6 bases). The germline V and J ends were trimmed by 8 bases and 9 bases, with 10 bases remaining between them. There are 11 residues in the CDR3. Germline V gives CDR1 KGHDR, CDR2 SFDVKD. CDR3 DNA sequence: TGTGCCACCAAGGGAGCGGGTGAGCAGTTCTTC. This sequence encodes CATKGAGEQFF.

The CDR3, as DNA: TGTGCCAGCAGTCCACGGACGGATCGTGCAACTAATGAAAAACTGTTTTTT. Its translation: CASSPRTDRATNEKLFF. The V gene is TRBV25-1, the J gene TRBJ1-4; D ambiguous. CDR1 and CDR2 from the germline V gene are MGHDK and SYGVNS. This CDR3 spans 17 amino acids. V was cut by 5 bases and J by 0 bases, with 16 bases left in between.

The rearrangement links TRBV9 to TRBJ1-3; 8 positions agree with TRBD1. The CDR3 totals 19 residues. V gave up 4 bases and J gave up 3 bases; unmatched junction bases: 18. In germline, CDR1 is SGDLS, CDR2 YYNGEE. CDR3 sequence: CASSRVGNGQGVGGNTIYF. CDR3 nucleotides: TGTGCCAGCAGCAGGGTCGGGAACGGACAGGGAGTAGGTGGAAACACCATATATTTT. Complete variable domain (other parts from reference TRBV9 and TRBJ1-3): DSGVTQTPKHLITATGQRVTLRCSPRSGDLSVYWYQQSLDQGLQFLIQYYNGEERAKGNILERFSAQQFPDLHSELNLSSLELGDSALYFCASSRVGNGQGVGGNTIYFGEGSWLTVV.

The rearrangement links TRBV7-8 to TRBJ2-2, with 7 nucleotides matching TRBD2. This CDR3 comprises 17 residues. Germline-derived CDR1 and CDR2 are SGHVS and FQNEAQ. Germline trimming cut 6 bases from V and 2 bases from J; bases unmatched to any gene: 12. The CDR3, as DNA: TGTGCCAGCAGTTACCCCACCCTAGCGGAAAACACCGGGGAGCTGTTTTTT. Translated: CASSYPTLAENTGELFF.

The chain uses TRBV7-3 and TRBJ2-7; 9 bases align to TRBD2. The V gene's germline CDR1 is SGHTA and CDR2 FQGTGA. CDR3 length: 15 amino acids. V was pared by 6 bases and J by 6 bases, with 12 bases of the junction left unmatched. The CDR3, as DNA: TGTGCCAGCAGGTCCCCGACTAGCGGTTCCCTCGAGCAGTACTTC. Residues: CASRSPTSGSLEQYF.

The chain carries TRBV28 and TRBJ1-2; D gene uncertain. The V gene's germline CDR1 is MDHEN and CDR2 SYDVKM. Trimming removed 5 bases from V and 5 bases from J, with 15 bases in between. The CDR3 extends over 14 amino acids. The CDR3 is CASSLDGLIYGYTF. The CDR3 DNA follows: TGTGCCAGCAGTCTAGATGGGTTAATTTATGGCTACACCTTC.

The chain uses TRBV2 and TRBJ2-3; D is ambiguous. Germline CDR1 SNHLY, CDR2 FYNNEI. The CDR3 has 15 residues. The germline V and J ends were trimmed by 4 bases and 4 bases, with 15 bases remaining between them. CDR3: CASSGRVPVADTQYF. CDR3 in DNA: TGTGCCAGCAGTGGACGGGTTCCTGTGGCAGATACGCAGTATTTT.

CDR3 sequence (DNA): TGCGCCAGCAGCTTGAACCCAGGGCTAAGTGAAAAACTGTTTTTT. Its protein product is CASSLNPGLSEKLFF. The V gene is TRBV5-1, the J gene TRBJ1-4, with D perhaps matching TRBD1 (5 bases). The CDR3 runs 15 residues. Germline V lookup: CDR1 SGHRS, CDR2 YFSETQ. Deletions cut 1 base from V and 7 bases from J, with 14 bases between.

The chain uses TRBV3-1 (or the pseudogene TRBV3-2) and TRBJ2-1; D remains unclear. This CDR3 is built from 12 residues. Trimming removed 9 bases from V and 9 bases from J, with 15 bases in between. The germline gives CDR1 LGHDT, CDR2 YNNKEL (reference sequence). The CDR3 spells CARNLGRREQFF. As DNA, the CDR3 is TGTGCCAGGAATCTAGGTCGGCGTGAGCAGTTCTTC.

The chain couples TRBV3-1 (or the pseudogene TRBV3-2) to TRBJ2-6, with D unresolved. V was cut by 1 base and J by 4 bases, with 8 bases left in between. The CDR3 spans 15 residues. Per the germline V gene, CDR1 is LGHDT and CDR2 is YNNKEL (reference sequence). The CDR3 DNA sequence: TGTGCCAGCAGCCAAGGGGTGTCAGGGGCCAACGTCCTGACTTTC. Protein product: CASSQGVSGANVLTF.

There are a few counts of this clone. The chain is built from TRBV6-8 and TRBJ1-5, with D tentatively TRBD1 (5 bases). The germline CDR1 and CDR2 sequences are MNHGY and SAAAGT. The V end lost 6 bases, the J end lost 0 bases, and 18 bases lay between the germline ends. There are 17 residues in the CDR3. The CDR3 DNA is TGTGCCAGCAGGGTCAACATCACTACAGGTAGCAATCAGCCCCAGCATTTT. It codes for CASRVNITTGSNQPQHF.

This chain connects TRBV15 to TRBJ2-5, with 7 bases fitting TRBD1. CDR3 length equals 13 residues. Germline CDR1 reads LNHNV; CDR2 reads YYDKDF (reference sequence). J lost 4 bases, V lost 5 bases, and 4 bases had no gene match. The CDR3 nucleotides read TGTGCCACCAGCCCGGGGACAGTAGAGACCCAGTACTTC. This encodes CATSPGTVETQYF.

V usage is TRBV7-6 and J usage is TRBJ2-6; D may be TRBD2 (6 bases). Trimming pared 1 base from V and 0 bases from J, leaving 10 bases between. Germline CDR1 reads SGHVS; CDR2 reads FNYEAQ. This CDR3 contains 17 residues. CDR3 sequence: CASSLVAVVSGANVLTF. The CDR3 bases are TGTGCCAGCAGCTTAGTAGCGGTCGTCTCTGGGGCCAACGTCCTGACTTTC. Full variable domain (rest looked up from reference TRBV7-6 and TRBJ2-6): GAGVSQSPRYKVTKRGQDVALRCDPISGHVSLYWYRQALGQGPEFLTYFNYEAQQDKSGLPNDRFSAERPEGSISTLTIQRTEQRDSAMYRCASSLVAVVSGANVLTFGAGSRLTVL.

The rearrangement uses TRBV25-1 and TRBJ1-5; D is uncertain. The CDR3 length is 12 residues. V gave up 3 bases and J gave up 9 bases, with 9 bases separating them. The V gene's germline CDR1 is MGHDK and CDR2 SYGVNS. The CDR3 spells CASSDYGWPQHF. As DNA, the CDR3 is TGTGCCAGCAGTGATTATGGGTGGCCCCAGCATTTT. Drawing the rest from reference TRBV25-1 and TRBJ1-5, the complete variable domain is EADIYQTPRYLVIGTGKKITLECSQTMGHDKMYWYQQDPGMELHLIHYSYGVNSTEKGDLSSESTVSRIRTEHFPLTLESARPSHTSQYLCASSDYGWPQHFGDGTRLSIL.

This chain links TRBV3-1 (or the pseudogene TRBV3-2) with TRBJ2-7, with TRBD2 identical over 8 bases. Germline V lookup: CDR1 LGHDT, CDR2 YNNKEL (reference sequence). The V segment lost 4 bases and the J segment 3 bases; nucleotides outside the gene matches: 2. The CDR3 contains 13 residues. The CDR3, as DNA: TGTGCCAGCAGCCCGGGGGGGGTCTACGAGCAGTACTTC. It encodes CASSPGGVYEQYF.

The rearrangement uses TRBV4-1 and TRBJ1-1, with D tentatively TRBD1 (6 bases). V was pared by 1 base and J by 7 bases, with 13 bases between. The germline gives CDR1 MGHRA, CDR2 YSYEKL. This CDR3 has 14 residues. CDR3: CASSQGTGLDEAFF. The DNA of the CDR3 is TGCGCCAGCAGCCAAGGTACAGGGCTAGATGAAGCTTTCTTT.

This clone was recorded once. This chain uses TRBV30 with TRBJ1-5, with TRBD1 matching over 7 bases. The CDR3 is 14 residues long. Trimming removed 4 bases from V and 4 bases from J; junction bases left unmatched: 7. CDR1 and CDR2 from the germline V gene are GTSNPN and SVGIG (reference sequence). This chain's CDR3 is CAWNRQGGNQPQHF. The CDR3 DNA is TGTGCCTGGAACAGACAGGGAGGAAATCAGCCCCAGCATTTT.